The T cell receptor beta chain described here comes from a study of patients and donors after allogeneic stem cell transplantation. Using its own MiXCR run on the RT-PCR reads, TCRdb lists one record per CDR3 protein. The sample includes some 24,000 distinct CDR3 sequences, approximately 39% of them seen just once. The sequencing input was blood, either unsorted or a sorted T cell fraction (not recorded which). This clonotype was sampled from a human donor who was either an allogeneic HSCT recipient or a stem cell or donor lymphocyte infusion donor (not recorded which). It is not recorded whose cells these are; they may come from a transplant donor.

The CDR3 protein is CASSSGVTTQETQYF. CDR3 bases: TGTGCCAGCAGCTCGGGGGTAACGACCCAAGAGACCCAGTACTTC. The rearrangement links TRBV11-3 to TRBJ2-5; weak D call: TRBD2 (6 bases). The ends were cut back, 4 bases at V and 1 base at J, with 13 bases in the middle. This CDR3 is built from 15 residues. Looked up from germline, CDR1 is SGHNT and CDR2 is YENEEA. The full variable domain, completed using reference TRBV11-3 and TRBJ2-5, is EAGVVQSPRYKIIEKKQPVAFWCNPISGHNTLYWYLQNLGQGPELLIRYENEEAVDDSQLPKDRFSAERLKGVDSTLKIQPAELGDSAVYLCASSSGVTTQETQYFGPGTRLLVL.